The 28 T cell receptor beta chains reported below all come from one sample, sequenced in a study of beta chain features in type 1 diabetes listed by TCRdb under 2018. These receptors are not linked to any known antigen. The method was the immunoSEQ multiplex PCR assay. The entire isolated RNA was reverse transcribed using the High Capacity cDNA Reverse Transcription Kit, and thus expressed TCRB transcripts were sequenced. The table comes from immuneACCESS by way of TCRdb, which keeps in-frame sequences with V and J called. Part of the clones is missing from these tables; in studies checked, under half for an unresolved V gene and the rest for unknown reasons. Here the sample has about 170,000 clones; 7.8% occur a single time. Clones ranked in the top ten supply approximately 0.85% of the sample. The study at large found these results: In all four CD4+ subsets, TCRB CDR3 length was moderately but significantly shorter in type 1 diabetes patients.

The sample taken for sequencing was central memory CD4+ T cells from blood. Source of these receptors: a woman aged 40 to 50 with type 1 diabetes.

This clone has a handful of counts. CDR3 bases: TGTGCCAGCAGCGATAGGACAGGGATCGGCAAAAACATTCAGTACTTC. This gives the protein CASSDRTGIGKNIQYF. The rearrangement uses TRBV11-2 and TRBJ2-4, with 8 bases aligning to TRBD1. The germline V gene has CDR1 SGHAT and CDR2 FQNNGV. The CDR3 has 16 residues. V was clipped by 5 bases and J by 3 bases; unmatched bases: 9.

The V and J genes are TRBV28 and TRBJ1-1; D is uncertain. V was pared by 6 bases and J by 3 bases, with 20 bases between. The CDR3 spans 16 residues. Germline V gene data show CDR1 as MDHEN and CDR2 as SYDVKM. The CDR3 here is CASSSPAARGYTEAFF. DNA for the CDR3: TGTGCCAGCAGCTCCCCGGCAGCACGAGGGTACACTGAAGCTTTCTTT.

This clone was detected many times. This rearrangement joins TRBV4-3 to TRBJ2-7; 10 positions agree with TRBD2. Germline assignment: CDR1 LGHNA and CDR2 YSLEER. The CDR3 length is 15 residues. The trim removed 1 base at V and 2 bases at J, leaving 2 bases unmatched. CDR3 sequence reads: CASSQGLAGAYEQYF. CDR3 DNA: TGCGCCAGCAGCCAAGGTCTAGCGGGAGCCTACGAGCAGTACTTC.

CDR3 DNA sequence: TGTGCCAGCAGTTCCTCGACAGGTGAAGCTTTCTTT. Translation: CASSSSTGEAFF. This rearrangement joins TRBV6-5 to TRBJ1-1, with D tentatively TRBD1 (6 bases). Germline V gives CDR1 MNHEY, CDR2 SVGAGI. V lost 4 bases and J 7 bases, leaving 10 bases between the germline ends. This CDR3 has 12 residues.

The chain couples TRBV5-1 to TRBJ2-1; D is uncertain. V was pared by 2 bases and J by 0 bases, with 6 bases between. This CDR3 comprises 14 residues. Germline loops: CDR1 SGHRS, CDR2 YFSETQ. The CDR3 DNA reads TGCGCCAGCAGCTTTGAGAGCTCCTACAATGAGCAGTTCTTC. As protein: CASSFESSYNEQFF.

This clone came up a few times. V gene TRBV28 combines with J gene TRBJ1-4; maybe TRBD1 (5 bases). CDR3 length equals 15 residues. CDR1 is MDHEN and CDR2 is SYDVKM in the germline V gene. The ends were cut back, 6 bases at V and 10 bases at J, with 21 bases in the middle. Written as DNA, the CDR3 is TGTGCCAGCAGGGGGCAAGGGTCGTCCACGGGAAAACTGTTTTTT. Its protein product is CASRGQGSSTGKLFF.

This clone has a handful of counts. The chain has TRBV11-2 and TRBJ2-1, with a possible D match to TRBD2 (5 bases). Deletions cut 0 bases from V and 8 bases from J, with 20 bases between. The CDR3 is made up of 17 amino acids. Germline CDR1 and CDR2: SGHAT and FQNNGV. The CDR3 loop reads CASSLDRGVARIDEQFF. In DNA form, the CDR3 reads TGTGCCAGCAGCTTAGATCGTGGAGTAGCGAGGATCGATGAGCAGTTCTTC.

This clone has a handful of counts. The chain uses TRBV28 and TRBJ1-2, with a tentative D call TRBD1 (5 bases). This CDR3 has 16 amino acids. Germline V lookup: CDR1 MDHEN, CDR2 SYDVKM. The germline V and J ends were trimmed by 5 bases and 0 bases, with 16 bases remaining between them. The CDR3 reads CASSPPSTVSNYGYTF. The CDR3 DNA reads TGTGCCAGCAGTCCTCCTTCGACAGTTTCTAACTATGGCTACACCTTC.

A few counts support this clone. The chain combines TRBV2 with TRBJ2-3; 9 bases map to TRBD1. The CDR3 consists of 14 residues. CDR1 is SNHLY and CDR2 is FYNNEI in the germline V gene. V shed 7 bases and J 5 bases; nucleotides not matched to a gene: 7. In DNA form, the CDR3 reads TGTGCCAGCACGGGACAGGGCAGAGGAGATACGCAGTATTTT. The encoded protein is CASTGQGRGDTQYF.

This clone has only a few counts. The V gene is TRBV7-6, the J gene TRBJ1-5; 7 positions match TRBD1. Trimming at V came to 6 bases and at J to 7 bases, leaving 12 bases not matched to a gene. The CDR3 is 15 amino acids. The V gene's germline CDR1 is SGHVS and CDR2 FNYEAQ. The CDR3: CASSRVPGQNQPQHF. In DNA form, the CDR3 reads TGTGCCAGCAGTCGAGTTCCGGGACAGAACCAGCCCCAGCATTTT. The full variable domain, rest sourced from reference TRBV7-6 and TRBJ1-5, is GAGVSQSPRYKVTKRGQDVALRCDPISGHVSLYWYRQALGQGPEFLTYFNYEAQQDKSGLPNDRFSAERPEGSISTLTIQRTEQRDSAMYRCASSRVPGQNQPQHFGDGTRLSIL.

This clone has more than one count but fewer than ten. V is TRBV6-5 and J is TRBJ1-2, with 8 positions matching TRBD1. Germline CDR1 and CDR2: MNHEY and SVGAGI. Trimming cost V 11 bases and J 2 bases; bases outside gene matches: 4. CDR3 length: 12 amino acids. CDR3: CAGRQGNYGYTF. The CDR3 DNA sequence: TGTGCCGGACGACAGGGGAACTATGGCTACACCTTC.

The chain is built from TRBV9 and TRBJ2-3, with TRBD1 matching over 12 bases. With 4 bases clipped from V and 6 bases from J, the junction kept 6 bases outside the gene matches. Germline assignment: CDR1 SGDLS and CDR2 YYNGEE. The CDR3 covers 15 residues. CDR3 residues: CASSRGQGARDTQYF. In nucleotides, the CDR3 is TGTGCCAGCAGCCGGGGACAGGGGGCGAGGGATACGCAGTATTTT.

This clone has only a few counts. The CDR3 nucleotides are TGTGCCAGTAGCGGTTCGGGCTCTGGGGCCAACGTCCTGACTTTC. Its protein is CASSGSGSGANVLTF. The chain couples TRBV19 to TRBJ2-6; D gene ambiguous. CDR1 LNHDA and CDR2 SQIVND come from the germline V gene (reference sequence). This CDR3 region has 15 residues. Trimming stripped 6 bases from V and 0 bases from J, with 9 bases between.

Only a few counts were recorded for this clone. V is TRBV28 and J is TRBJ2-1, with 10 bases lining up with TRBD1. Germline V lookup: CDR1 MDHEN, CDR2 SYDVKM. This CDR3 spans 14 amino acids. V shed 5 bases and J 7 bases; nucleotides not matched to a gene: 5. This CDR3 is CASSGTGARNEQFF. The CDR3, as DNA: TGTGCCAGCAGTGGGACAGGGGCGCGGAATGAGCAGTTCTTC.

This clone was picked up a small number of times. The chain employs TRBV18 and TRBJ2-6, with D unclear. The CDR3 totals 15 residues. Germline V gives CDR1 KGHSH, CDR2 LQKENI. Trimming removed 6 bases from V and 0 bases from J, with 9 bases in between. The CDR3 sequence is CASSSVDSGANVLTF. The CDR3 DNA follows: TGTGCCAGCTCCTCGGTAGACTCTGGGGCCAACGTCCTGACTTTC.

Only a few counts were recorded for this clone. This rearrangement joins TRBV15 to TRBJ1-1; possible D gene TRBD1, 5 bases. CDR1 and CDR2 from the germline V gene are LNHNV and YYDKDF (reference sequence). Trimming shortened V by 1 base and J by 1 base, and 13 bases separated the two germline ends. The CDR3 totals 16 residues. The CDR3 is CATSRGVGHPNTEAFF. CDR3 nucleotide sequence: TGTGCCACCAGCAGAGGGGTTGGACATCCGAACACTGAAGCTTTCTTT.

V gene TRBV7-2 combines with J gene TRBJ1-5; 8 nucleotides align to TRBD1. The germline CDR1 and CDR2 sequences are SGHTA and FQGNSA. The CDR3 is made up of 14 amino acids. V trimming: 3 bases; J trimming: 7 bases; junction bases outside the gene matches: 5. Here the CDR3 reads CASSLQGAGQPQHF. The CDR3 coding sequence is TGTGCCAGCAGCTTGCAGGGGGCAGGACAGCCCCAGCATTTT.

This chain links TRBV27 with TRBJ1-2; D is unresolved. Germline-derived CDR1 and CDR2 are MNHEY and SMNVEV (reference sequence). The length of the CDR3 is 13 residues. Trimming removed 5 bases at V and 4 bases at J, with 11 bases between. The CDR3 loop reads CASSASGIYGYTF. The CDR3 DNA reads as TGTGCCAGCAGTGCATCGGGGATCTATGGCTACACCTTC.

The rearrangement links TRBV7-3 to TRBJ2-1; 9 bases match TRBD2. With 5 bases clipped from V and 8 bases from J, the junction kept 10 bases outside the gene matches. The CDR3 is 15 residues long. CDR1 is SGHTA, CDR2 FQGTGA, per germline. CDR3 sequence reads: CASSGGSGRNHEQFF. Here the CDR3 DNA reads TGTGCCAGCAGCGGCGGGAGCGGGAGGAATCATGAGCAGTTCTTC.

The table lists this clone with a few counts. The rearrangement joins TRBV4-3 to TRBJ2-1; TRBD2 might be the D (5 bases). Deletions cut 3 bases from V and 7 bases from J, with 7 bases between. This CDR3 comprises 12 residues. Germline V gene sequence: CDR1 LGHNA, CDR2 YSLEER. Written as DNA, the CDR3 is TGCGCCAGCAGCCAGAGGGAAAATGAGCAGTTCTTC. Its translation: CASSQRENEQFF.

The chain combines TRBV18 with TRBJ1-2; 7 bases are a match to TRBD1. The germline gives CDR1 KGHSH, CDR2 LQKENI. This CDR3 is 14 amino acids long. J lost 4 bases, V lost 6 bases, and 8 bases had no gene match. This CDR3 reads CASSQGQESYGYTF. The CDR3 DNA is TGTGCCAGCTCTCAAGGACAGGAGAGCTATGGCTACACCTTC.

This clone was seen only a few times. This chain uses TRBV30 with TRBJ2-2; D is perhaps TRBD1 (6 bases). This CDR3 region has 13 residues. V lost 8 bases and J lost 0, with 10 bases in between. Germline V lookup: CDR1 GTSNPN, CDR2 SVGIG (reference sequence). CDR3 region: CALGTPNTGELFF. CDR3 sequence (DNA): TGTGCCCTCGGGACACCGAACACCGGGGAGCTGTTTTTT.

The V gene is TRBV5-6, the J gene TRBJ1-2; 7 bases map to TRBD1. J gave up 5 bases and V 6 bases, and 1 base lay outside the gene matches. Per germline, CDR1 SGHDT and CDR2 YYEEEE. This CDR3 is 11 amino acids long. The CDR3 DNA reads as TGTGCCAGCATGGGACAGTATGGCTACACCTTC. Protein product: CASMGQYGYTF. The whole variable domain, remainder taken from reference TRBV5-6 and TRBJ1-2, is DAGVTQSPTHLIKTRGQQVTLRCSPKSGHDTVSWYQQALGQGPQFIFQYYEEEERQRGNFPDRFSGHQFPNYSSELNVNALLLGDSALYLCASMGQYGYTFGSGTRLTVV.

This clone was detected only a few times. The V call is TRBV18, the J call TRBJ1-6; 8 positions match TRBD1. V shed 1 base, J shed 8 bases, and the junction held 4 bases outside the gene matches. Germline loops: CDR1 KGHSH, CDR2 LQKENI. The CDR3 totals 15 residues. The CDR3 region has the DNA TGTGCCAGCTCACCACGACAGGGGCCGGATTCACCCCTCCACTTT. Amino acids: CASSPRQGPDSPLHF.

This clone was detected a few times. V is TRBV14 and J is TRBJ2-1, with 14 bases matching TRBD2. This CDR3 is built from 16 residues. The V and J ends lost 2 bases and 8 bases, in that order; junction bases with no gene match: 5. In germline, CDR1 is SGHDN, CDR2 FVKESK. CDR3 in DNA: TGTGCCAGCAGCCAACCCGGGACTAGCGGGAGCTATGAGCAGTTCTTC. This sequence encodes CASSQPGTSGSYEQFF.

The CDR3 region is CSVVQQDGNIQYF. CDR3 in DNA: TGCAGCGTTGTACAACAGGACGGGAACATTCAGTACTTC. This chain joins TRBV29-1 and TRBJ2-4, with D possibly being TRBD1 (5 bases). The CDR3 consists of 13 residues. Germline V gene lookup returns CDR1 SQVTM and CDR2 ANQGSEA. The germline V and J ends were trimmed by 4 bases and 7 bases, with 14 bases remaining between them.

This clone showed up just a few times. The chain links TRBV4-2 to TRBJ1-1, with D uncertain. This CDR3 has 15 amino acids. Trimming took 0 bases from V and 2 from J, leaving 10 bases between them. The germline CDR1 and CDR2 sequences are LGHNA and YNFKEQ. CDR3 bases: TGTGCCAGCAGCCAAGAGGCCGCCGTAAACACTGAAGCTTTCTTT. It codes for CASSQEAAVNTEAFF.

Here the CDR3 reads CASSLVAGGGYEQYF. Written as DNA, the CDR3 is TGTGCCAGCAGCTTAGTTGCGGGAGGAGGTTACGAGCAGTACTTC. V is TRBV7-2 and J is TRBJ2-7; 8 nucleotides align to TRBD2. CDR3 length: 15 amino acids. V dropped 1 base and J dropped 4; count of bases not matched to a gene: 6. Germline CDR1 reads SGHTA; CDR2 reads FQGNSA.